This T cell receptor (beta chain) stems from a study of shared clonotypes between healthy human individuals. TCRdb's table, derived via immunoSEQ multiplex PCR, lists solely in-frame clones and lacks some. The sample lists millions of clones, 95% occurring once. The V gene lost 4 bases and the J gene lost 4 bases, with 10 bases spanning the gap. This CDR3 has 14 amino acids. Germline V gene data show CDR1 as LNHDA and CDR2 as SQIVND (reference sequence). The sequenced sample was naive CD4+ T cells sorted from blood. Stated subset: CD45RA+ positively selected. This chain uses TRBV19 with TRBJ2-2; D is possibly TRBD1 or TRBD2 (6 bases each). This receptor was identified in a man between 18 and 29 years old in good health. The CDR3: CASSSGGPTGELFF. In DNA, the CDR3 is TGTGCCAGTAGTAGTGGGGGGCCCACCGGGGAGCTGTTTTTT.